What follows describes a single T cell receptor (beta chain). Its antigen has not been determined. It has no much larger one-base neighbor in the sample; base qualities were not kept. From a lookup of the germline V gene (reference sequence), CDR1 and CDR2 are LNHDA and SQIVND. The V end loses 3 bases and the J end loses 4 bases, and a stretch of 18 bases separates them. The CDR3 goes from the cysteine to the phenylalanine over 16 residues. Here the CDR3 DNA is all that survives: 48 bases in frame from base 1. The entry originates in a study of graft-versus-host responses after intestinal transplantation (TCRdb year 2021). A note on the overall study: The transplants that recipients got were multivisceral, liver-intestinal, or isolated intestinal. Rather than going through the commercial service, samples from a few later patients were sequenced in-house on an Illumina MiSeq and processed with MiXCR. A peak of at least 4% donor T cells among recipient peripheral blood mononuclear cells was the definition used for donor T cell macrochimerism. Alloreactive clones were identified by sequencing pre-transplant mixed lymphocyte reaction products and comparing these products with unstimulated pre-transplant donor and recipient T cells. After intestinal transplantation, graft-versus-host and host-versus-graft alloreactive T cell clones in the graft, circulation and bone marrow were tracked using bulk TCR-beta CDR3 sequencing. Anti-thymocyte globulin induction was given to all recipients, followed by maintenance tacrolimus and steroids for around three years. The cohort enrolled about 23 intestinal transplant recipients, one of whom was a retransplant, and a few patients without pretransplant specimens were excluded.

The library came from the immunoSEQ multiplex PCR assay. For most patients, genomic DNA was isolated using the Qiagen DNeasy Blood and Tissue Kit and was shipped frozen to Adaptive Biotechnologies for TCR sequencing. Adaptive Biotechnologies carried out high-throughput TCR-beta CDR3 sequencing of genomic DNA for most patients. The authors' analysis ran thus. Adaptive's ImmunoSEQ software was the source of the TCR sequencing data for 15 to 20 patients, while a few other patients were processed with MiXCR and VDJtools. To correct CD4 versus CD8 sorting errors, any sequence found in both subsets at a frequency ratio below 5:1 was removed. CDR3 nucleotide sequences shared between donor and recipient were removed because the origin of such sequences could not be assigned. To count as alloreactive, a clone needed at least 2-fold expansion over unstimulated cells and a minimum CFSE-low frequency of 0.002% (template counts) or 0.001% (read counts). Mappable clones were those detected in sequenced pre-transplant spleen, lymph node, or MLR CFSE-low populations of the donor or recipient. Cumulative frequency of alloreactive clones was calculated as a percentage of all sequences weighted by copy number. Not all clones reach the TCRdb copy of this immuneACCESS table, which keeps in-frame sequences only. Checked studies attribute under half of the gap to unresolved V genes and leave the rest unexplained. V, J and clone size are those of that table, while D and trimming were read from the DNA. The sample profile shows over 120,000 clones; 80% to 95% of them were found once. Around 0.2% of the sample goes to the ten largest clones.

Overall study outcomes, separate from this receptor: GvH clones turned up in recipient bone marrow, with some appearing earlier in ileal mucosa or blood, a pattern consistent with an intestinal mucosal origin. Conclusions were limited by the relatively low number and heterogeneity of intestinal transplant patients. Early after transplant, peak levels of circulating GvH clones were associated with declines in HvG clones. High GvH to HvG T cell clonal ratios were observed in the allografts of patients with donor T cell macrochimerism.

Explained via the paper, the time point label denotes: cells obtained before transplantation from donor or recipient. CD3+CD4+ and CD3+CD8+ populations were FACS-sorted from unstimulated pre-transplant donor and recipient cells taken from spleen or lymph nodes. The chain employs TRBV19 and TRBJ2-5, with the D segment identity uncertain. The receptor was derived from a human donor who received an intestinal transplant. Here the sequenced sample was unstimulated CD4+ T cells sorted from spleen or lymph node cells, taken before intestinal transplant. For the CDR3, the sequence is CASSMDGLKERETQYF. The DNA reads TGTGCCAGTAGTATGGACGGTTTGAAGGAGAGAGAGACCCAGTACTTC.